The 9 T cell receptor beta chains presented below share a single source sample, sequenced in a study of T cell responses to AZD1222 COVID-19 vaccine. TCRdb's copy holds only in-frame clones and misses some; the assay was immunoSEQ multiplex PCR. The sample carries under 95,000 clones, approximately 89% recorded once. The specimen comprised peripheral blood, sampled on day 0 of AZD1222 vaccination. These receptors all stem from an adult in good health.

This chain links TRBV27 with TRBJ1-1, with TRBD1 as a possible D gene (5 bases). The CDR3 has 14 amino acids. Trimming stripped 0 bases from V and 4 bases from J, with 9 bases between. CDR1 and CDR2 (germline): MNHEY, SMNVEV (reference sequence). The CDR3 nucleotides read TGTGCCAGCAGTTTATCGGCAGGGATCACTGAAGCTTTCTTT. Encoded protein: CASSLSAGITEAFF.

CDR3 amino acids: CASSSIRGRLGTYGYTF. The CDR3 DNA is TGTGCCAGCAGCTCAATAAGGGGGCGTCTGGGGACCTATGGCTACACCTTC. The chain uses TRBV5-8 and TRBJ1-2; 7 bases map to TRBD1. CDR1 and CDR2 from the germline V gene are SGHTS and YDEGEE. J was trimmed by 4 bases and V by 3 bases; bases with no gene match: 15. This CDR3 is 17 amino acids long.

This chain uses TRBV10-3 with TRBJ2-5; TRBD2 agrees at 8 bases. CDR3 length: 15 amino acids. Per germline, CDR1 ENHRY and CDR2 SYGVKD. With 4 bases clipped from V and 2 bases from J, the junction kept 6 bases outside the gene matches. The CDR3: CAISGNGRDQETQYF. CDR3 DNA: TGTGCCATCAGTGGAAACGGGAGGGATCAAGAGACCCAGTACTTC.

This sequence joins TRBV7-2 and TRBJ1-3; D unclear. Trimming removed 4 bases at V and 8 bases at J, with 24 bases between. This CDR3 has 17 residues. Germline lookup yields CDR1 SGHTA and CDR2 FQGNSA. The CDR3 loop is CASSSTPPGRGRDTIYF. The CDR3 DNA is TGTGCCAGCAGCTCGACCCCCCCCGGACGGGGAAGGGACACCATATATTTT.

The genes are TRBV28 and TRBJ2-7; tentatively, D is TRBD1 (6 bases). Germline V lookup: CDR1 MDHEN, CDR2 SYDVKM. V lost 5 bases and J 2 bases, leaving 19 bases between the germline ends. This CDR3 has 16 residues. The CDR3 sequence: CASSPIRRDKAYEQYF. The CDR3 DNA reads TGTGCCAGCAGTCCAATACGCCGGGACAAAGCCTACGAGCAGTACTTC.

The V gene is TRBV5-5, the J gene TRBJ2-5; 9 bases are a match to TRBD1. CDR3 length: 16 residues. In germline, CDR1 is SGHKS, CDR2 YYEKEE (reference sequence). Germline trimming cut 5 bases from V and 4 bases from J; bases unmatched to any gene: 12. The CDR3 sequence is CASSPAGTGSGETQYF. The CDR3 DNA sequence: TGTGCCAGCAGTCCCGCCGGGACAGGGTCCGGAGAGACCCAGTACTTC.

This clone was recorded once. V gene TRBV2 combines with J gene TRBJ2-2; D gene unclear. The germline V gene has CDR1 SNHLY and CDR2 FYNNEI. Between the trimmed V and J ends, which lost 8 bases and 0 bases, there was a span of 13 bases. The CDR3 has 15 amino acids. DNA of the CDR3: TGTGCCAGCTCCGTCCGGGTCCCGAACACCGGGGAGCTGTTTTTT. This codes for CASSVRVPNTGELFF. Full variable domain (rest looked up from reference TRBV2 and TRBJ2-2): EPEVTQTPSHQVTQMGQEVILRCVPISNHLYFYWYRQILGQKVEFLVSFYNNEISEKSEIFDDQFSVERPDGSNFTLKIRSTKLEDSAMYFCASSVRVPNTGELFFGEGSRLTVL.

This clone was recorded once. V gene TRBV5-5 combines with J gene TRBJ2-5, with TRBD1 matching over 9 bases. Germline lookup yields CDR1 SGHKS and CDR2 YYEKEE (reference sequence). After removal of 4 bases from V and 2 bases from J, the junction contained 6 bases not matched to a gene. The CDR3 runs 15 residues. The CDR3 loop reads CASSTGTGPQETQYF. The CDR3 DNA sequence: TGTGCCAGCAGCACCGGGACAGGGCCGCAAGAGACCCAGTACTTC.

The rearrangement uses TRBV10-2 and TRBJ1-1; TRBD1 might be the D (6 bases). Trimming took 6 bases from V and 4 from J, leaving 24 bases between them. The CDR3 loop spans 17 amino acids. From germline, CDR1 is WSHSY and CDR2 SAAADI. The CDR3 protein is CASSLNRAQGRGTEAFF. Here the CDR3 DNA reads TGCGCCAGCAGCTTGAACAGGGCGCAAGGGAGGGGCACTGAAGCTTTCTTT.